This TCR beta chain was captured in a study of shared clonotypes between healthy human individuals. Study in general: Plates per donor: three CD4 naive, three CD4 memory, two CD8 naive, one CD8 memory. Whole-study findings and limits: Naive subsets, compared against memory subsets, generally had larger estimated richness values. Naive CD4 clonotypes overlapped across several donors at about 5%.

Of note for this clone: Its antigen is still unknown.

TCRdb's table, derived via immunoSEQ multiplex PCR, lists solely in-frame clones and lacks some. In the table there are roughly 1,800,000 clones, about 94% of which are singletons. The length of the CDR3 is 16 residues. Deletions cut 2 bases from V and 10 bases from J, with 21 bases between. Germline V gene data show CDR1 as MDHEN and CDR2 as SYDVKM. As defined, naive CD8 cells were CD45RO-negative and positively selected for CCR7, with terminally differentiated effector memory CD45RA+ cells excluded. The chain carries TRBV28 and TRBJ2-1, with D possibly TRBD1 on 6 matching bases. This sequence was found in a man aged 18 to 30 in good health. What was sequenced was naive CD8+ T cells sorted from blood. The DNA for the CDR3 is TGTGCCAGCAGTTTAGGCAGGGGCTCTAGAGGTAGGGAGCAGTTCTTC. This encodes CASSLGRGSRGREQFF.